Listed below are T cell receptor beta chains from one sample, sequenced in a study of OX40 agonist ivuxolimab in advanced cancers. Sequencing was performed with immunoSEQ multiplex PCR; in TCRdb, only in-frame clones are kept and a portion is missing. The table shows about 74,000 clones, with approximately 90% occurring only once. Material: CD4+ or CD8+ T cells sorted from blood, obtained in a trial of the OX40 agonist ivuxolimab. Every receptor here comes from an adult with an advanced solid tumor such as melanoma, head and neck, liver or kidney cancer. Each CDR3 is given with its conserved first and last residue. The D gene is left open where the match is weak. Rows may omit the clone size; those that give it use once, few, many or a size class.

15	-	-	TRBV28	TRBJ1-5	CASKTWGYSNQPQHF	TGTGCCAGCAAAACTTGGGGTTATAGCAATCAGCCCCAGCATTTT
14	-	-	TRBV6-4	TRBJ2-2	CASSLLPNTGELFF	TGTGCCAGCAGTCTTTTACCGAACACCGGGGAGCTGTTTTTT
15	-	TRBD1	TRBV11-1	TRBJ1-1	CASSSFVGGHTEAFF	TGTGCCAGCAGCTCTTTCGTAGGGGGCCATACTGAAGCTTTCTTT
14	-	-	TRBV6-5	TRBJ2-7	CASSYSESAYEQYF	TGTGCCAGCAGTTACTCTGAGAGTGCCTACGAGCAGTACTTC
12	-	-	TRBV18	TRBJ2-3	CASSLGTDTQYF	TGTGCCAGCTCCTTGGGAACAGATACGCAGTATTTT
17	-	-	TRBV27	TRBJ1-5	CASSPSGARVRNQPQHF	TGTGCCAGCAGTCCGTCGGGTGCGAGGGTACGTAATCAGCCCCAGCATTTT
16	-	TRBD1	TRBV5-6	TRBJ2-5	CASSSAGQGWWETQYF	TGTGCCAGCAGCTCCGCGGGACAGGGGTGGTGGGAGACCCAGTACTTC
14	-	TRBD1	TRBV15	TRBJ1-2	CATSGQGNDYGYTF	TGTGCCACCAGCGGACAGGGAAATGACTATGGCTACACCTTC
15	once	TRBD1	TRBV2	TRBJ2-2	CASRSTGANTGELFF	TGTGCCAGCAGATCGACAGGGGCGAACACCGGGGAGCTGTTTTTT
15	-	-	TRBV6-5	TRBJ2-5	CASSYLGRPGETQYF	TGTGCCAGCAGTTACCTGGGACGACCAGGGGAGACCCAGTACTTC
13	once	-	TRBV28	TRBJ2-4	CASSAPGGNIQYF	TGTGCCAGCAGTGCCCCAGGAGGGAACATTCAGTACTTC
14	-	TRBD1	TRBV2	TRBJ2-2	CASRPQGSTGELFF	TGTGCCAGCAGACCACAGGGGAGCACCGGGGAGCTGTTTTTT
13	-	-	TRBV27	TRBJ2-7	CASSLLGRDEQYF	TGTGCCAGCAGTCTCCTGGGTCGGGACGAGCAGTACTTC
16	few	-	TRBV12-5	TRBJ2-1	CASGLYVGSGPNEQFF	TGTGCTAGTGGCCTCTATGTCGGGAGTGGTCCCAATGAGCAGTTCTTC
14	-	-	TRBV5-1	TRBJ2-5	CASSLGRFQETQYF	TGCGCCAGCAGCTTGGGTCGGTTCCAAGAGACCCAGTACTTC
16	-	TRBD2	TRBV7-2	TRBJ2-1	CASSLVAGGVGNEQFF	TGTGCCAGCAGCTTAGTTGCGGGAGGTGTAGGCAATGAGCAGTTCTTC
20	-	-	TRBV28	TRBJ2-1	CASSSNPPDRLKLSYNEQFF	TGTGCCAGCAGTTCAAACCCCCCGGACCGCCTAAAATTATCCTACAATGAGCAGTTCTTC
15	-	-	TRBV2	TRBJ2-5	CASSPGLIFQETQYF	TGTGCCAGCAGCCCGGGCCTGATCTTCCAAGAGACCCAGTACTTC
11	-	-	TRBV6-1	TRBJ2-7	CASTRGNEQYF	TGTGCCAGCACCAGGGGCAACGAGCAGTACTTC
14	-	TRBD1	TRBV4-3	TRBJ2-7	CASSQDGTGGRQYF	TGCGCCAGCAGCCAAGACGGGACAGGGGGGAGGCAGTACTTC
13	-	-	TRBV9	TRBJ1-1	CASSVNENTEAFF	TGTGCCAGCAGCGTTAACGAAAACACTGAAGCTTTCTTT
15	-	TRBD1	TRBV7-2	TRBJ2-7	CASSSRTGYSYEQYF	TGTGCCAGCAGCAGCAGGACAGGATACTCCTACGAGCAGTACTTC
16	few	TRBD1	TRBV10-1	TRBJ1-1	CASSEWQGETFTEAFF	TGCGCCAGCAGTGAGTGGCAGGGGGAGACATTCACTGAAGCTTTCTTT
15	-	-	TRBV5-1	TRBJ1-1	CASSPIAGLNTEAFF	TGCGCCAGCAGCCCCATTGCAGGGCTGAACACTGAAGCTTTCTTT
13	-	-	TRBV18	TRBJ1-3	CASSRLSGNTIYF	TGTGCCAGCTCACGACTCTCTGGAAACACCATATATTTT
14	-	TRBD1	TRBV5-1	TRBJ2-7	CASSFGGQTYEQYF	TGCGCCAGCAGCTTTGGGGGACAGACCTACGAGCAGTACTTC
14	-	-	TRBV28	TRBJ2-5	CASSRSGGAWTQYF	TGTGCCAGCAGTCGATCTGGGGGAGCTTGGACCCAGTACTTC
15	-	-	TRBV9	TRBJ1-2	CASSVEVNTFYGYTF	TGTGCCAGCAGCGTAGAGGTAAACACCTTCTATGGCTACACCTTC
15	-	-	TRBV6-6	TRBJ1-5	CASSYTGRGNQPQHF	TGTGCCAGCAGTTACACGGGTAGGGGCAATCAGCCCCAGCATTTT
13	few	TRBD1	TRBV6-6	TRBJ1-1	CASSWTGGTEAFF	TGTGCCAGCAGTTGGACAGGGGGCACTGAAGCTTTCTTT
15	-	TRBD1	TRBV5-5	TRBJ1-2	CASSLGTGGHYGYTF	TGTGCCAGCAGCCTAGGGACAGGGGGACACTATGGCTACACCTTC
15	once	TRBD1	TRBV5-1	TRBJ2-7	CASSGSGTGAGEQYF	TGCGCCAGCAGCGGCTCCGGGACAGGGGCCGGCGAGCAGTACTTC
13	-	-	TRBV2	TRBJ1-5	CASSQQVVQPQHF	TGTGCCAGCAGCCAACAGGTAGTCCAGCCCCAGCATTTT
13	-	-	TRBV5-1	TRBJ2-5	CASSLYLGETQYF	TGCGCCAGCAGCCTTTACTTGGGGGAGACCCAGTACTTC
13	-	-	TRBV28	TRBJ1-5	CASTSGGNQPQHF	TGTGCCAGCACCTCCGGGGGCAATCAGCCCCAGCATTTT
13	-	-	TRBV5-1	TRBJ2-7	CASSLDISYEQYF	TGCGCCAGCAGCCTGGACATTTCCTACGAGCAGTACTTC
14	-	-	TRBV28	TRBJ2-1	CASSLKGQYNEQFF	TGTGCCAGCAGTTTGAAAGGACAATACAATGAGCAGTTCTTC
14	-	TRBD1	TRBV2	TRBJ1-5	CASLGTGGKQPQHF	TGTGCCAGCCTAGGGACAGGGGGCAAACAGCCCCAGCATTTT
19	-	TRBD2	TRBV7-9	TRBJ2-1	CASSSKPTGTSDNYNEQFF	TGTGCCAGCAGCTCGAAGCCAACAGGGACTAGCGACAACTACAATGAGCAGTTCTTC
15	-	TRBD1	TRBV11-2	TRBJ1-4	CASSLQTGGNEKLFF	TGTGCCAGCAGCTTACAAACAGGGGGAAATGAAAAACTGTTTTTT
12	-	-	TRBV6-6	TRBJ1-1	CASSYMGGEAFF	TGTGCCAGCAGTTACATGGGGGGTGAAGCTTTCTTT
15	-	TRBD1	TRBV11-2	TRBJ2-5	CASSSTLQGLETQYF	TGTGCCAGCAGCTCCACCCTACAGGGGTTGGAGACCCAGTACTTC
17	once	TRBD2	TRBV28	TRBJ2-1	CASSLQLAGGLGNEQFF	TGTGCCAGCAGTTTACAACTAGCGGGAGGATTGGGGAATGAGCAGTTCTTC
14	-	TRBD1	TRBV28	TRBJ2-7	CASSSWGQGGEQYF	TGTGCCAGCAGCTCTTGGGGACAGGGGGGAGAGCAGTACTTC
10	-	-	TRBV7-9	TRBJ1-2	CATGLYGYTF	TGTGCCACAGGGCTCTATGGCTACACCTTC
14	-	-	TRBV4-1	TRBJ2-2	CASSQGVQGGELFF	TGCGCCAGCAGCCAAGGGGTTCAGGGCGGGGAGCTGTTTTTT
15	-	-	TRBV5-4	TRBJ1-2	CASTNPGRGNYGYTF	TGTGCCAGCACAAATCCGGGACGGGGAAACTATGGCTACACCTTC
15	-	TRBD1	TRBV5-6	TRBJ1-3	CASSSTGVWGNTIYF	TGTGCCAGCAGCTCCACAGGGGTGTGGGGAAACACCATATATTTT
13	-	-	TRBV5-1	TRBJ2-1	CASGGKGFNEQFF	TGCGCCAGCGGCGGGAAGGGCTTCAATGAGCAGTTCTTC
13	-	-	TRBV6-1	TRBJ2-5	CASSGTSSETQYF	TGTGCCAGCAGTGGAACTAGCTCGGAGACCCAGTACTTC
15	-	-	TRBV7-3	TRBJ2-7	CASSPIEQTTYEQYF	TGTGCCAGCAGCCCCATCGAGCAAACCACCTACGAGCAGTACTTC
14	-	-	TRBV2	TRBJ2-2	CASSGTVYTGELFF	TGTGCCAGCAGTGGGACAGTCTACACCGGGGAGCTGTTTTTT
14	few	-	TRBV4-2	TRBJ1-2	CASSTGQPNYGYTF	TGTGCCAGCAGCACCGGACAGCCGAACTATGGCTACACCTTC
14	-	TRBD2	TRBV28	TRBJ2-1	CASSGTSGANEQFF	TGTGCCAGCAGTGGGACTAGCGGGGCCAATGAGCAGTTCTTC